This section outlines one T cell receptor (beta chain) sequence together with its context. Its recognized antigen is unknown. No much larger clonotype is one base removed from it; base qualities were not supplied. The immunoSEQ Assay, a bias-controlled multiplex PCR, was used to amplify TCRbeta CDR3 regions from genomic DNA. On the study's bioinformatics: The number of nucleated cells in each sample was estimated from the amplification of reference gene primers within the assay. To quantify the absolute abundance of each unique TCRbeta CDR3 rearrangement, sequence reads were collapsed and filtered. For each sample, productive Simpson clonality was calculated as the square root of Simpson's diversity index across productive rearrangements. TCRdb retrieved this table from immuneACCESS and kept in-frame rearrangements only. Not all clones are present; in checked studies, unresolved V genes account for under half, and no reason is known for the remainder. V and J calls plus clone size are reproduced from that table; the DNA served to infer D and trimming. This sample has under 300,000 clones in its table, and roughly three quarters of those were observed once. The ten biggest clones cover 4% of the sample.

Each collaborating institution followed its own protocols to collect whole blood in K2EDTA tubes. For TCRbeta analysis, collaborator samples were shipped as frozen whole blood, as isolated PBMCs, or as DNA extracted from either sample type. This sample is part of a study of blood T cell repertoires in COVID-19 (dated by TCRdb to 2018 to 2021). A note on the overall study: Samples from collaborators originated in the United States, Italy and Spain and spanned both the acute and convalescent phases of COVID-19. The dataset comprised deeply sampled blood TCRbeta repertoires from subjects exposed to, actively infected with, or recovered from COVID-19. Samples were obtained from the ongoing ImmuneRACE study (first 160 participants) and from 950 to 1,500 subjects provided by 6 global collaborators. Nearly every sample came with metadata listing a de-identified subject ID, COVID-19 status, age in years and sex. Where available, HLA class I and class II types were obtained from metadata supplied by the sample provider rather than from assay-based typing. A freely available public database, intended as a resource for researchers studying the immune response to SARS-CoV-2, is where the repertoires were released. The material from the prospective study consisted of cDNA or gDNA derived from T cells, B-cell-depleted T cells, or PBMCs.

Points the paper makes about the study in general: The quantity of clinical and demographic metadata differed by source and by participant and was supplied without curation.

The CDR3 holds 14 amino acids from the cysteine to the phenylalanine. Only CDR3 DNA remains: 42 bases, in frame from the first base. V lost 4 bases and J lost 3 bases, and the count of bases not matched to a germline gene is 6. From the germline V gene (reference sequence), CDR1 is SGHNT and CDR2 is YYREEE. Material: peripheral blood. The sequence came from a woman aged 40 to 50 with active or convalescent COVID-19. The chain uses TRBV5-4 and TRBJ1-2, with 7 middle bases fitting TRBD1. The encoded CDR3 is CASSHRQGYYGYTF. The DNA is TGTGCCAGCAGCCACCGACAGGGCTACTATGGCTACACCTTC.